The clone carrying this T cell receptor (beta chain) was counted many times. Its antigen is unidentified. Template switching with 5'RACE generated the TCR cDNA and added a universal primer site and UMIs. TCRdb re-analysed the 5' RACE reads in MiXCR, keeping a single row per CDR3 protein. The table records 250,000 or so distinct CDR3 sequences, roughly 3.7% of them present only once. Germline CDR1 MGHRA, CDR2 YSYEKL. The V and J ends lost 4 bases and 3 bases respectively, with 16 bases between them. The CDR3 contains 15 residues. These data belong to a study of T cells after yellow fever vaccination. In the study overall: Each low-cell-number fraction was prepared by means of SMART-Seq v4 Ultra Low Input.

General observations from the study: Abundant clonotypes from the bulk population could get into FACS-sorted repertoires as contaminants. The study re-detected most primary-vaccination clones after the booster (roughly 96% CD4, 85% to 90% CD8).

Material: PBMCs, obtained 15 days after the yellow fever booster vaccination. V gene TRBV4-1 combines with J gene TRBJ2-7; D remains unclear. The sequence derives from a young man who received the YFV17D yellow fever vaccine. The chain's CDR3 is CASSLTPVLGYEQYF. The CDR3, as DNA: TGCGCCAGCAGCCTAACCCCAGTGTTAGGCTACGAGCAGTACTTC.